This TCR beta chain was sequenced during a study of Ad26.COV2.S vaccination and SARS-CoV-2 variants. The wider study: Dosing was one shot or two shots 56 days apart.

The table came from immunoSEQ multiplex PCR; TCRdb's copy has only in-frame clones and leaves some out. The sample holds some 640,000 clones, more than 70% seen once. The CDR3 totals 12 residues. CDR1 is LNHDA and CDR2 is SQIVND in the germline V gene (reference sequence). V was cut by 4 bases and J by 0 bases, with 3 bases left in between. Study outcomes and limitations: Comparable non-spike TCR breadth was observed in vaccine and placebo recipients. Vaccine recipients posted higher spike-specific TCR breadth than their placebo counterparts. Spike-specific responses of CD8+ and CD4+ T cells were reported to display substantial breadth after vaccination.

This clone was seen a single time. The antigen is not known. As to treatment: roughly 20 received Ad26.COV2.S at low or high dose, single or two shots; about five received placebo; per-sample allocation not given. Specimens were obtained on day 63 following the first vaccine or placebo injection. The sequencing used peripheral blood, collected in a trial of Ad26.COV2.S vaccine versus placebo. This receptor was identified in a person aged 18 to 65 who received the Ad26.COV2.S COVID-19 vaccine or a placebo. The rearrangement uses TRBV19 and TRBJ1-1, with D unresolved. CDR3 DNA sequence: TGTGCCAGTAGTAGAATGAACACTGAAGCTTTCTTT. Residues: CASSRMNTEAFF.